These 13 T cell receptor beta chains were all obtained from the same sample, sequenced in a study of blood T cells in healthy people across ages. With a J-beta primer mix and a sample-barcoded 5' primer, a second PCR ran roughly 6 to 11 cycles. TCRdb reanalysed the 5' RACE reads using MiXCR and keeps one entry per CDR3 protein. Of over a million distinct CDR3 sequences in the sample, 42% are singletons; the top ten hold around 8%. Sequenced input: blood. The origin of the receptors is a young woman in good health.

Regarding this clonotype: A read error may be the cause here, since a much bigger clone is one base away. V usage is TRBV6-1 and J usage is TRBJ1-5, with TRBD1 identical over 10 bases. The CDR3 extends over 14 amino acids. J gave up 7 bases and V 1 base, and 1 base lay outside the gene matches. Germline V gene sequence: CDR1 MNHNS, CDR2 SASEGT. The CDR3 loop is CASSEGTGGQPQHF. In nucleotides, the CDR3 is TGTGCCAGCAGTGAAGGGACAGGGGGGCAGCCCCAGCATTTT.

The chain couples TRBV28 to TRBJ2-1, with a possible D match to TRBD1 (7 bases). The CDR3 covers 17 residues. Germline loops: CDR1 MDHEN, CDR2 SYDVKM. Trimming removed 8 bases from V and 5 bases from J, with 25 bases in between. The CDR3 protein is CASPPNWRDRTHNEQFF. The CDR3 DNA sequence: TGTGCCAGCCCCCCTAACTGGCGGGACAGAACACACAATGAGCAGTTCTTC.

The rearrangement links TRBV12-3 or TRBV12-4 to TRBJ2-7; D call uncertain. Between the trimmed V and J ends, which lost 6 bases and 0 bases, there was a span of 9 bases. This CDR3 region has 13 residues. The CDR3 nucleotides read TGTGCCAGCAGACGGGCCGCCTCCTACGAGCAGTACTTC. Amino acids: CASRRAASYEQYF.

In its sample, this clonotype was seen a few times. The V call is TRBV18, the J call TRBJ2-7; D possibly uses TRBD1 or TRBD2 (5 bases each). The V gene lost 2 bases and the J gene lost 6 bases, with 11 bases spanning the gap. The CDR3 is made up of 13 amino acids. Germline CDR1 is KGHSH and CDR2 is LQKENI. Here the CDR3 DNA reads TGTGCCAGCTCACCAGGGGCTAGCTCCGAGCAGTACTTC. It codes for CASSPGASSEQYF.

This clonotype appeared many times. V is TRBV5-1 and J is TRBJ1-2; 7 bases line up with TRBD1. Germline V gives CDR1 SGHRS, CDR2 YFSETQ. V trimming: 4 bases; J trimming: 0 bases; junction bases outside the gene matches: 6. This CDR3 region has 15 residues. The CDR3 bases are TGCGCCAGCAGCATACGGACAGGAGCTAACTATGGCTACACCTTC. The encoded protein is CASSIRTGANYGYTF.

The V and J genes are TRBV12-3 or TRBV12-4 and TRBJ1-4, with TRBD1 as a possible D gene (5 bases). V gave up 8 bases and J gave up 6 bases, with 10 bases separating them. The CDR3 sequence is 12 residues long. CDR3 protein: CASRGSYEKLFF. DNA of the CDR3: TGTGCCAGCCGGGGGTCATATGAAAAACTGTTTTTT.

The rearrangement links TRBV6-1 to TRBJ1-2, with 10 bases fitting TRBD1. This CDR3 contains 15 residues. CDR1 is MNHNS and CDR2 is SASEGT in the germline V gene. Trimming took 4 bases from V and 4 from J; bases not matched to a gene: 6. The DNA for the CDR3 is TGTGCCAGCAGTGGCCGGGACAGGGGCCTCTATGGCTACACCTTC. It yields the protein CASSGRDRGLYGYTF.

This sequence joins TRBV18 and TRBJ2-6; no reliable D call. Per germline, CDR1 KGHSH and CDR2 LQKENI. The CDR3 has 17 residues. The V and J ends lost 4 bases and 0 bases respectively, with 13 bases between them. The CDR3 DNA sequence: TGTGCCAGCTCACTCGGTGGATCTAGCTCTGGGGCCAACGTCCTGACTTTC. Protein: CASSLGGSSSGANVLTF.

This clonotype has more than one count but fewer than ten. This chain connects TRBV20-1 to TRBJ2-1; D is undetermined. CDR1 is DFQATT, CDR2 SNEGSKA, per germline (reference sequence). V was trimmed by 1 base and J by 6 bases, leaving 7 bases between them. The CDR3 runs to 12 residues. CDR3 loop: CSARGYSNEQFF. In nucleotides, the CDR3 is TGCAGTGCTAGAGGTTATTCCAATGAGCAGTTCTTC.

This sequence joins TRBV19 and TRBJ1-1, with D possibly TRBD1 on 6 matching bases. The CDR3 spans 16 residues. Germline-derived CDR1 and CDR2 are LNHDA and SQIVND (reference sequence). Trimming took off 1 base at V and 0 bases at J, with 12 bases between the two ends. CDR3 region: CASSIGRGIMNTEAFF. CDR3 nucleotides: TGTGCCAGTAGTATAGGCAGGGGCATCATGAACACTGAAGCTTTCTTT. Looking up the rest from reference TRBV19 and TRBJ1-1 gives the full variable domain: DGGITQSPKYLFRKEGQNVTLSCEQNLNHDAMYWYRQDPGQGLRLIYYSQIVNDFQKGDIAEGYSVSREKKESFPLTVTSAQKNPTAFYLCASSIGRGIMNTEAFFGQGTRLTVV.

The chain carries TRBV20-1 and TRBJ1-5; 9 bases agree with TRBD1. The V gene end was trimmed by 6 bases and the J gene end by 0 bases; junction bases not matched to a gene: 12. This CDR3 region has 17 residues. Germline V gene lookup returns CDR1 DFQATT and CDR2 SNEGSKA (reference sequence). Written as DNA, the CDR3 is TGCAGTGCCACCCGACAGGGGGGACCTTATAGCAATCAGCCCCAGCATTTT. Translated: CSATRQGGPYSNQPQHF.

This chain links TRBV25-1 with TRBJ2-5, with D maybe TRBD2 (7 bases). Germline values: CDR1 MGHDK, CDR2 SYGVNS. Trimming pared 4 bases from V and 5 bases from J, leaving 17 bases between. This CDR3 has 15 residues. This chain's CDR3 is CASSGYVGGPETQYF. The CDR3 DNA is TGTGCCAGCAGTGGGTACGTGGGGGGGCCGGAGACCCAGTACTTC.

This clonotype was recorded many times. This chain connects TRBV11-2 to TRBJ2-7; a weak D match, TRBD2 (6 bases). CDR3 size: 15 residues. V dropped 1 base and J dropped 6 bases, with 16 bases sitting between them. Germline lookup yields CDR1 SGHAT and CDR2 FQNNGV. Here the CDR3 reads CASSLVATRGSEQYF. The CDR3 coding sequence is TGTGCCAGCAGCTTAGTGGCGACTAGAGGTAGCGAGCAGTACTTC.